These T cell receptor beta chains were read from a single sample in a study of blood T cell repertoires in COVID-19. Profiled with immunoSEQ multiplex PCR; TCRdb holds only in-frame clones, not every one. The sample carries roughly 250,000 clones, roughly four fifths recorded once. The specimen sequenced was peripheral blood. These receptors were obtained from a man aged 45-65 years with acute or convalescent COVID-19. Both conserved end residues are part of each CDR3. The D gene is left open where the match is weak. Size is omitted from some rows. Given values are once, few, many or a class for expanded clones.

size: few; D: TRBD2; J: TRBJ2-3; V: TRBV28; CDR3: CASSFYSIGGAGDTQYF; DNA: TGTGCCAGCAGTTTTTATTCTATCGGGGGGGCGGGAGATACGCAGTATTTT
size: NA; D: NA; J: TRBJ2-7; V: TRBV10-2; CDR3: CASSESRATYEQYF; DNA: TGCGCCAGCAGTGAATCCAGGGCCACTTACGAGCAGTACTTC
size: NA; D: TRBD1; J: TRBJ2-7; V: TRBV11-3; CDR3: CASSFMDRAFYEQYF; DNA: TGTGCCAGCAGCTTTATGGACAGGGCTTTCTACGAGCAGTACTTC
size: few; D: NA; J: TRBJ2-7; V: TRBV9; CDR3: CASSVATRGRTRTSGWSEQYF; DNA: TGTGCCAGCAGCGTAGCTACCAGGGGAAGGACTAGAACGTCGGGATGGTCCGAGCAGTACTTC
size: NA; D: NA; J: TRBJ1-2; V: TRBV3-1/TRBV3-2; CDR3: CASSQVAATGDYGYTF; DNA: TGTGCCAGCAGCCAAGTTGCGGCGACAGGCGACTATGGCTACACCTTC
size: NA; D: NA; J: TRBJ2-7; V: TRBV5-1; CDR3: CASTHGSSYEQYF; DNA: TGCGCCAGCACCCACGGTTCCTCCTACGAGCAGTACTTC
size: NA; D: NA; J: TRBJ2-4; V: TRBV23-1; CDR3: CASSQSKGLSKNIQYF; DNA: TGCGCCAGCAGTCAATCGAAGGGGCTGAGCAAAAACATTCAGTACTTC
size: few; D: TRBD1; J: TRBJ1-3; V: TRBV29-1; CDR3: CSVLGTASGNTIYF; DNA: TGCAGCGTCCTGGGGACAGCCTCTGGAAACACCATATATTTT
size: NA; D: NA; J: TRBJ1-4; V: TRBV24-1; CDR3: CATSDSRGPGEKLFF; DNA: TGTGCCACCAGTGATTCTAGGGGCCCGGGTGAAAAACTGTTTTTT
size: NA; D: NA; J: TRBJ1-1; V: TRBV3-1/TRBV3-2; CDR3: CASSQGLEAFF; DNA: TGTGCCAGCAGCCAGGGACTTGAAGCTTTCTTT